One sample yielded the 21 T cell receptor beta chains listed below, sequenced in a study of cytomegalovirus exposure and HLA in healthy donors. Both 60 Vbeta primers and 13 Jbeta primers went into the PCR. Clones were sequenced by immunoSEQ multiplex PCR, and TCRdb holds only the in-frame ones, with some missing. This table holds over 200,000 clones, roughly four fifths found once. The sequenced sample consisted of PBMCs. Receptors were obtained from a woman aged 40-49 years in good health and CMV-seronegative.

The genes are TRBV30 and TRBJ1-1; D gene uncertain. The CDR3 is 10 residues long. Germline V CDR1 and CDR2: GTSNPN, SVGIG (reference sequence). The V gene lost 5 bases and the J gene lost 5 bases, with 6 bases spanning the gap. This CDR3 reads CAWAITEAFF. The DNA for the CDR3 is TGTGCCTGGGCGATAACTGAAGCTTTCTTT.

This clone was observed a handful of times. The gene calls are TRBV2 and TRBJ1-1; the D gene is possibly TRBD1 (6 bases). CDR1 is SNHLY and CDR2 is FYNNEI in the germline V gene. The V and J ends lost 4 bases and 1 base respectively, with 7 bases between them. There are 13 residues in the CDR3. This CDR3 reads CASSVGGNTEAFF. As DNA, the CDR3 is TGTGCCAGCAGTGTAGGGGGGAACACTGAAGCTTTCTTT.

This clone was counted a few times. V usage is TRBV10-2 and J usage is TRBJ2-7; D perhaps matches TRBD1 (5 bases). The V end was cut by 0 bases, the J end by 5 bases, with 11 bases between. Per the germline V gene, CDR1 is WSHSY and CDR2 is SAAADI. The CDR3 is made up of 14 amino acids. The DNA of the CDR3 is TGCGCCAGCAGTGAGTCACGACAGAACAACGAGCAGTACTTC. As protein: CASSESRQNNEQYF.

The chain has TRBV12-5 and TRBJ2-1, with TRBD1 as a possible D gene (5 bases). This CDR3 contains 12 residues. The V and J ends lost 10 bases and 4 bases respectively, with 11 bases between them. Germline loops: CDR1 LGHNT, CDR2 FRNRAP. CDR3: CANQGRYNEQFF. The CDR3 DNA reads as TGTGCTAATCAGGGTAGGTACAATGAGCAGTTCTTC.

The gene calls are TRBV7-6 and TRBJ1-1, with TRBD1 matching 7 bases. Per the germline V gene, CDR1 is SGHVS and CDR2 is FNYEAQ. The CDR3 has 14 residues. Trimming removed 6 bases from V and 0 bases from J; junction bases left unmatched: 4. For the CDR3, the DNA is TGTGCCAGCAGACCCGACAGGGTGAACACTGAAGCTTTCTTT. This gives the protein CASRPDRVNTEAFF.

This clone was detected once. This chain links TRBV7-3 with TRBJ2-2; D ambiguous. V was clipped by 2 bases and J by 6 bases, with 7 bases between them. The CDR3 is made up of 13 amino acids. Germline assignment: CDR1 SGHTA and CDR2 FQGTGA. The CDR3: CASSLQFSGELFF. In DNA form, the CDR3 reads TGTGCCAGCAGCTTACAGTTCTCCGGGGAGCTGTTTTTT.

The genes are TRBV5-5 and TRBJ2-2, with D possibly matching TRBD1 (6 bases). CDR3 size: 18 residues. V gave up 4 bases and J gave up 0 bases, with 19 bases separating them. Per the germline V gene, CDR1 is SGHKS and CDR2 is YYEKEE (reference sequence). The CDR3 nucleotides read TGTGCCAGCAGCCTGTCCCGGGACACGTTCGCGAACACCGGGGAGCTGTTTTTT. Its protein product is CASSLSRDTFANTGELFF.

There are a few counts of this clone. This chain links TRBV11-2 with TRBJ2-1, with D tentatively TRBD1 (6 bases). V gave up 5 bases and J gave up 6 bases, with 14 bases separating them. Germline V gene data show CDR1 as SGHAT and CDR2 as FQNNGV. This CDR3 region has 14 residues. CDR3 loop: CASSTNTGINEQFF. CDR3 sequence (DNA): TGTGCCAGCAGCACAAATACAGGGATCAATGAGCAGTTCTTC.

J is TRBJ2-7 and V is TRBV30, with D tentatively TRBD2 (6 bases). CDR1 GTSNPN and CDR2 SVGIG come from the germline V gene (reference sequence). Trimming took off 0 bases at V and 0 bases at J, with 9 bases between the two ends. There are 14 residues in the CDR3. The chain's CDR3 is CAWSVRGRSYEQYF. As DNA, the CDR3 is TGTGCCTGGAGTGTGCGGGGCCGCTCCTACGAGCAGTACTTC.

The chain combines TRBV6-9 with TRBJ1-1; no reliable D call. The CDR3 sequence is 13 residues long. The V and J ends lost 1 base and 6 bases respectively, with 9 bases between them. Germline lookup yields CDR1 MNHGY and CDR2 SVAAGI. The CDR3 DNA is TGTGCCAGCAGTTATTTGGGGAGAGCTGAAGCTTTCTTT. It yields the protein CASSYLGRAEAFF.

This chain uses TRBV29-1 with TRBJ1-1, with D unclear. The V gene lost 2 bases and the J gene lost 5 bases, with 12 bases spanning the gap. Germline lookup yields CDR1 SQVTM and CDR2 ANQGSEA. This CDR3 has 13 residues. CDR3 coding DNA: TGCAGCGTTGAACCAGGTTTATTAACTGAAGCTTTCTTT. This encodes CSVEPGLLTEAFF. Looking up the rest from reference TRBV29-1 and TRBJ1-1 gives the full variable domain: SAVISQKPSRDICQRGTSLTIQCQVDSQVTMMFWYRQQPGQSLTLIATANQGSEATYESGFVIDKFPISRPNLTFSTLTVSNMSPEDSSIYLCSVEPGLLTEAFFGQGTRLTVV.

This chain uses TRBV5-6 with TRBJ1-1; D is uncertain. Germline lookup yields CDR1 SGHDT and CDR2 YYEEEE. CDR3 size: 15 residues. V lost 0 bases and J lost 1, with 10 bases in between. Written as DNA, the CDR3 is TGTGCCAGCAGCTTGGGGCGGCTGCAGAACACTGAAGCTTTCTTT. Translation: CASSLGRLQNTEAFF.

The V gene is TRBV11-3, the J gene TRBJ1-1, with 8 bases that match TRBD1. Germline V lookup: CDR1 SGHNT, CDR2 YENEEA. J lost 13 bases, V lost 2 bases, and 9 bases had no gene match. There are 13 residues in the CDR3. The CDR3 bases are TGTGCCAGCAGCTTATCGAGGACAGGGAGGCTTTTCTTT. Protein: CASSLSRTGRLFF.

The chain is built from TRBV7-2 and TRBJ2-5, with a weak D call TRBD2 (6 bases). This CDR3 is built from 16 residues. Trimming pared 2 bases from V and 1 base from J, leaving 14 bases between. Per germline, CDR1 SGHTA and CDR2 FQGNSA. DNA for the CDR3: TGTGCCAGCAGCTTACGTACCTCCGGGAGCCAAGAGACCCAGTACTTC. It codes for CASSLRTSGSQETQYF.

The chain links TRBV6-5 to TRBJ1-1; no clear D gene. Trimming took 8 bases from V and 5 from J, leaving 9 bases between them. The CDR3 has 11 amino acids. Germline V lookup: CDR1 MNHEY, CDR2 SVGAGI. CDR3 DNA: TGTGCCAGCGTTACGGGGACTGAAGCTTTCTTT. It codes for CASVTGTEAFF.

The rearrangement joins TRBV7-9 to TRBJ2-7; D gene uncertain. The length of the CDR3 is 14 residues. V was shortened by 1 base and J by 2 bases, with 9 bases between the two germline ends. Germline CDR1 reads SEHNR; CDR2 reads FQNEAQ (reference sequence). The CDR3 protein is CASSLVGGAYEQYF. The DNA of the CDR3 is TGTGCCAGCAGCTTAGTAGGCGGAGCCTACGAGCAGTACTTC. Combining the CDR3 with reference TRBV7-9 and TRBJ2-7 gives the whole variable domain DTGVSQNPRHKITKRGQNVTFRCDPISEHNRLYWYRQTLGQGPEFLTYFQNEAQLEKSRLLSDRFSAERPKGSFSTLEIQRTEQGDSAMYLCASSLVGGAYEQYFGPGTRLTVT.

The DNA for the CDR3 is TGTGCCAGCAGCAGCCGGGGGGGGGAGGGCACAGATACGCAGTATTTT. This sequence encodes CASSSRGGEGTDTQYF. This chain uses TRBV9 with TRBJ2-3, with TRBD2 matching 8 bases. The CDR3 extends over 16 amino acids. The J segment lost 1 base and the V segment lost 4 bases, leaving 8 bases of the junction unmatched. Germline CDR1 reads SGDLS; CDR2 reads YYNGEE.

The chain uses TRBV10-3 and TRBJ1-3; D uncertain. There are 16 residues in the CDR3. Germline CDR1 and CDR2: ENHRY and SYGVKD. V was pared by 7 bases and J by 0 bases, with 16 bases between. CDR3 DNA: TGTGCCATCACCCTCCGACCAGGAAACTCTGGAAACACCATATATTTT. Translation: CAITLRPGNSGNTIYF.

This chain joins TRBV7-9 and TRBJ2-3; 7 bases map to TRBD2. This CDR3 contains 16 residues. Germline assignment: CDR1 SEHNR and CDR2 FQNEAQ (reference sequence). The trim removed 3 bases at V and 0 bases at J, leaving 6 bases unmatched. This CDR3 is CASSFAGTTSTDTQYF. In nucleotides, the CDR3 is TGTGCCAGCAGCTTCGCCGGGACTACTAGCACAGATACGCAGTATTTT. Filled out from reference TRBV7-9 and TRBJ2-3, the complete variable domain reads DTGVSQNPRHKITKRGQNVTFRCDPISEHNRLYWYRQTLGQGPEFLTYFQNEAQLEKSRLLSDRFSAERPKGSFSTLEIQRTEQGDSAMYLCASSFAGTTSTDTQYFGPGTRLTVL.

The chain recombines TRBV30 with TRBJ2-3; D ambiguous. The CDR3 length is 13 residues. The V and J ends lost 1 base and 3 bases respectively, with 8 bases between them. The germline CDR1 and CDR2 sequences are GTSNPN and SVGIG (reference sequence). The CDR3 sequence is CAWSEWATDTQYF. The CDR3, as DNA: TGTGCCTGGAGTGAATGGGCTACAGATACGCAGTATTTT.

This rearrangement joins TRBV27 to TRBJ1-2, with 7 positions matching TRBD1. The CDR3 runs to 14 residues. The germline CDR1 and CDR2 sequences are MNHEY and SMNVEV (reference sequence). The V gene end was trimmed by 6 bases and the J gene end by 2 bases; junction bases not matched to a gene: 6. The CDR3 sequence: CASSYNRGNYGYTF. CDR3 bases: TGTGCCAGCAGCTATAACAGGGGAAACTATGGCTACACCTTC.